These 23 T cell receptor beta chains were all obtained from the same sample, sequenced in a study of T cell responses to AZD1222 COVID-19 vaccine. TCRdb keeps only in-frame clones here, not all; method: immunoSEQ multiplex PCR. This table has around 100,000 clones, 87% appearing once. The starting material was peripheral blood, obtained on day 0 of AZD1222 vaccination. The source is an adult in good health.

The chain combines TRBV21-1 with TRBJ2-3; the table gives TRBD1 as D, unverified against the DNA. TRBV21-1 is assigned pseudogene status. The CDR3 loop spans 16 amino acids. CDR3: CASSKPGQGGADTQYF. CDR3 nucleotide sequence: TGTGCCAGCAGCAAACCCGGACAGGGAGGAGCAGATACGCAGTATTTT.

The chain links TRBV13 to TRBJ1-2; D possibly corresponds to TRBD1 (5 bases). Germline V gene lookup returns CDR1 PRHDT and CDR2 FYEKMQ (reference sequence). Trimming took 5 bases from V and 7 from J, leaving 14 bases between them. The CDR3 is 13 residues long. In nucleotides, the CDR3 is TGTGCCAGCAGCCAAGGGACCCTCGGTGGCTACACCTTC. Its protein is CASSQGTLGGYTF.

The J gene is TRBJ2-5, the V gene TRBV7-9; D might be TRBD1 or TRBD2, each matching 5 bases. CDR3 length: 16 residues. The V end was cut by 5 bases, the J end by 4 bases, with 20 bases between. CDR1 SEHNR and CDR2 FQNEAQ come from the germline V gene (reference sequence). CDR3 DNA sequence: TGTGCCAGCAGCCCCCTCAAAAGTACCGGGACAGAGACCCAGTACTTC. This encodes CASSPLKSTGTETQYF.

The chain joins TRBV18 to TRBJ1-5, with 9 bases aligning to TRBD1. V was pared by 3 bases and J by 6 bases, with 15 bases of the junction left unmatched. The length of the CDR3 is 18 residues. Germline V gives CDR1 KGHSH, CDR2 LQKENI. CDR3 protein: CASSPGARRQGGGQPQHF. CDR3 bases: TGTGCCAGCTCACCGGGAGCGAGGAGACAGGGGGGAGGTCAGCCCCAGCATTTT.

The chain combines TRBV6-2 or TRBV6-3 with TRBJ2-5; maybe TRBD1 (5 bases). This CDR3 is built from 17 residues. V was pared by 3 bases and J by 4 bases, with 21 bases between. CDR1 and CDR2 (germline): MNHEY, SVGEGT. The CDR3 bases are TGTGCCAGCAGTTATCGGCAGGGTGCCGTGTTAGGAGAGACCCAGTACTTC. It is translated as CASSYRQGAVLGETQYF.

This sequence joins TRBV6-5 and TRBJ2-7; 7 bases map to TRBD1. CDR1 is MNHEY, CDR2 SVGAGI, per germline. Losses at the gene ends were 7 bases for V and 1 base for J; bases not matched to a gene: 7. This CDR3 is built from 14 residues. The CDR3 coding sequence is TGTGCCAGCACTCCCGCGACAGGGTCCTACGAGCAGTACTTC. Amino acid sequence: CASTPATGSYEQYF.

The chain carries TRBV4-1 and TRBJ2-2, with 10 bases fitting TRBD1. Germline CDR1 MGHRA, CDR2 YSYEKL. CDR3 size: 18 residues. V trimming: 1 base; J trimming: 6 bases; junction bases outside the gene matches: 11. The CDR3 region is CASSQGGLGQGRPGELFF. The CDR3, as DNA: TGCGCCAGCAGCCAAGGGGGCTTGGGACAGGGGAGGCCCGGGGAGCTGTTTTTT.

This chain links TRBV5-1 with TRBJ2-5; D may match TRBD1 or TRBD2 (5 bases each). This CDR3 comprises 15 residues. V shed 0 bases and J shed 1 base, with 10 bases lying between them. The V gene's germline CDR1 is SGHRS and CDR2 YFSETQ. CDR3 in amino acids: CASSLGGESQETQYF. Written as DNA, the CDR3 is TGCGCCAGCAGCTTGGGAGGGGAGTCCCAAGAGACCCAGTACTTC.

The chain combines TRBV5-1 with TRBJ1-5; the D gene is possibly TRBD1 (5 bases). The V gene lost 0 bases and the J gene lost 7 bases, with 14 bases spanning the gap. The CDR3 extends over 15 amino acids. The germline V gene has CDR1 SGHRS and CDR2 YFSETQ. The chain's CDR3 is CASSLGVGGGQPQHF. The DNA for the CDR3 is TGCGCCAGCAGCTTGGGTGTCGGGGGAGGCCAGCCCCAGCATTTT.

V gene TRBV5-1 combines with J gene TRBJ1-6, with D perhaps matching TRBD1 (5 bases). The germline V gene has CDR1 SGHRS and CDR2 YFSETQ. The CDR3 runs 12 residues. V gave up 0 bases and J gave up 13 bases, with 8 bases separating them. The CDR3 nucleotides read TGCGCCAGCAGCTTGGCAGGGACCCCCCTCCACTTT. The encoded protein is CASSLAGTPLHF.

The CDR3 sequence: CASSLVSGTGRTDTQYF. The CDR3 DNA is TGTGCCAGCAGCTTAGTTTCAGGGACAGGCCGCACAGATACGCAGTATTTT. The chain has TRBV7-9 and TRBJ2-3, with 8 nucleotides matching TRBD1. Germline V gives CDR1 SEHNR, CDR2 FQNEAQ (reference sequence). V trimming: 1 base; J trimming: 1 base; junction bases outside the gene matches: 7. This CDR3 contains 17 residues.

The V gene is TRBV10-1, the J gene TRBJ1-3; no clear D. CDR3 length: 15 amino acids. The V end was cut by 3 bases, the J end by 0 bases, with 9 bases between. Germline CDR1 reads WNHNN; CDR2 reads SYGVQD (reference sequence). The DNA for the CDR3 is TGCGCCAGCAGTGAAGGACTATCCTCTGGAAACACCATATATTTT. The encoded protein is CASSEGLSSGNTIYF.

Only one count was recorded for this clone. The chain joins TRBV7-3 to TRBJ2-1, with 7 bases identical to TRBD2. CDR3 length: 15 amino acids. The germline V gene has CDR1 SGHTA and CDR2 FQGTGA. The V and J ends lost 5 bases and 1 base, in that order; junction bases with no gene match: 5. The DNA for the CDR3 is TGTGCCAGCAGCCTACTAGCGTCTTCCTACAATGAGCAGTTCTTC. The encoded protein is CASSLLASSYNEQFF.

The CDR3 DNA reads as TGTGCCAGCAGCGCCGGGGGGGATCGGACACCCCTCCACTTT. Encoded protein: CASSAGGDRTPLHF. The rearrangement uses TRBV7-9 and TRBJ1-6; TRBD1 might be the D (5 bases). The CDR3 contains 14 residues. Germline-derived CDR1 and CDR2 are SEHNR and FQNEAQ (reference sequence). Between the trimmed V and J ends, which lost 5 bases and 11 bases, there was a span of 16 bases.

The chain carries TRBV5-4 and TRBJ1-4; the D gene is possibly TRBD1 (5 bases). V was clipped by 4 bases and J by 4 bases, with 17 bases between them. Germline loops: CDR1 SGHNT, CDR2 YYREEE (reference sequence). This CDR3 has 16 residues. CDR3 region: CASSLRAPGDNEKLFF. Here the CDR3 DNA reads TGTGCCAGCAGCCTCAGGGCCCCCGGCGATAATGAAAAACTGTTTTTT. Full variable domain (rest looked up from reference TRBV5-4 and TRBJ1-4): ETGVTQSPTHLIKTRGQQVTLRCSSQSGHNTVSWYQQALGQGPQFIFQYYREEENGRGNFPPRFSGLQFPNYSSELNVNALELDDSALYLCASSLRAPGDNEKLFFGSGTQLSVL.

As for this clone: Other DNA sequences in this specimen translate into the identical CDR3. This sequence joins TRBV6-1 and TRBJ2-7; D gene ambiguous. Germline V lookup: CDR1 MNHNS, CDR2 SASEGT. The ends were cut back, 2 bases at V and 0 bases at J, with 5 bases in the middle. The CDR3 sequence is 13 residues long. The CDR3: CASSELSSYEQYF. The CDR3, as DNA: TGTGCCAGCAGTGAACTGAGCTCCTACGAGCAGTACTTC.

The CDR3 sequence: CSVVIGPSYEQYF. The CDR3 nucleotides are TGCAGCGTTGTCATCGGACCGAGCTACGAGCAGTACTTC. This chain links TRBV29-1 with TRBJ2-7; unclear D gene. The CDR3 extends over 13 amino acids. Trimming cost V 4 bases and J 3 bases, with 13 bases left between them. Looked up from germline, CDR1 is SQVTM and CDR2 is ANQGSEA.

The CDR3 reads CASRGAGIMNTEAFF. CDR3 sequence (DNA): TGCGCCAGCAGGGGGGCGGGGATAATGAACACTGAAGCTTTCTTT. The genes are TRBV5-1 and TRBJ1-1; perhaps TRBD1 as D (6 bases). Germline V CDR1 and CDR2: SGHRS, YFSETQ. The CDR3 extends over 15 amino acids. Trimming took 5 bases from V and 0 from J, leaving 14 bases between them.

The V gene is TRBV11-2, the J gene TRBJ2-3; D could derive from TRBD1 or TRBD2 (6 bases each). The CDR3 length is 13 residues. The ends were cut back, 5 bases at V and 9 bases at J, with 15 bases in the middle. Germline loops: CDR1 SGHAT, CDR2 FQNNGV. CDR3 in amino acids: CASSKGGLETQYF. In DNA form, the CDR3 reads TGTGCCAGCAGCAAAGGGGGGTTGGAGACGCAGTATTTT.

J is TRBJ2-7 and V is TRBV6-5, with D possibly TRBD2 on 6 matching bases. The CDR3 runs to 12 residues. V was clipped by 6 bases and J by 6 bases, with 12 bases between them. Germline CDR1 is MNHEY and CDR2 is SVGAGI. The chain's CDR3 is CASRGPAGEQYF. CDR3 coding DNA: TGTGCCAGCAGGGGCCCAGCGGGCGAGCAGTACTTC.

The chain couples TRBV9 to TRBJ1-5; D is possibly TRBD1 (6 bases). V dropped 0 bases and J dropped 2 bases, with 15 bases sitting between them. The CDR3 totals 17 residues. The germline V gene encodes CDR1 SGDLS and CDR2 YYNGEE. This CDR3 reads CASSVEQGLNRNQPQHF. CDR3 nucleotide sequence: TGTGCCAGCAGCGTAGAACAGGGACTAAACCGCAATCAGCCCCAGCATTTT. Full variable domain (missing parts from reference TRBV9 and TRBJ1-5): DSGVTQTPKHLITATGQRVTLRCSPRSGDLSVYWYQQSLDQGLQFLIQYYNGEERAKGNILERFSAQQFPDLHSELNLSSLELGDSALYFCASSVEQGLNRNQPQHFGDGTRLSIL.

The chain links TRBV18 to TRBJ1-1; D is unclear. Trimming left V 0 bases short and J 1 base short, with 3 bases between. The CDR3 totals 13 residues. The germline gives CDR1 KGHSH, CDR2 LQKENI. The CDR3 DNA reads as TGTGCCAGCTCACCACCGGGGAACACTGAAGCTTTCTTT. It yields the protein CASSPPGNTEAFF.

For the CDR3, the DNA is TGTGCCAGCAGTTACGGGATGAACACTGAAGCTTTCTTT. Translated: CASSYGMNTEAFF. The rearrangement uses TRBV6-5 and TRBJ1-1, with D hard to call. CDR3 length: 13 residues. The V end lost 2 bases, the J end lost 0 bases, and 4 bases lay between the germline ends. Germline V lookup: CDR1 MNHEY, CDR2 SVGAGI.